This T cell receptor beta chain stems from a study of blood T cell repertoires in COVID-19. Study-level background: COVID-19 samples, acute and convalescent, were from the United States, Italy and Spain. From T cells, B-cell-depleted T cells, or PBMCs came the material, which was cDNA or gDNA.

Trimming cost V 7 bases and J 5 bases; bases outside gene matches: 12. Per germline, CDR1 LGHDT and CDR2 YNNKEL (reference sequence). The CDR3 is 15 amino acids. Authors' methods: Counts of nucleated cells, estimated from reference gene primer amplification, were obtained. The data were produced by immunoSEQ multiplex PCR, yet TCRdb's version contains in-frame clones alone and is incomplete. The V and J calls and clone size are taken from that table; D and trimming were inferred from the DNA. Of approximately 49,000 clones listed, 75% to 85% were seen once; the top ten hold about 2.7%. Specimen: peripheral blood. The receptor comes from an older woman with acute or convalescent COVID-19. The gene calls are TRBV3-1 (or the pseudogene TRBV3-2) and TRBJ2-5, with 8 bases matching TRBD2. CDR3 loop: CASNKRGGLAETQYF. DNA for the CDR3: TGTGCCAGCAACAAGCGCGGGGGGCTGGCGGAGACCCAGTACTTC.